The source of this T cell receptor (beta chain) is a study of tumour-infiltrating T cells in Burkitt lymphoma. Measured with immunoSEQ multiplex PCR; TCRdb has only the in-frame clones, and not every one. Of some 2,400 clones in the sample, over 70% were seen once. The sequencing input was tumor tissue. The origin of this receptor is a human donor with diffuse large B-cell lymphoma.

The CDR3 here is CASSLRAGSGTGELFF. The CDR3 DNA reads TGCGCCAGCAGCTTGCGGGCTGGATCGGGAACCGGGGAGCTGTTTTTT. The chain uses TRBV5-1 and TRBJ2-2; the D gene is possibly TRBD2 (5 bases). Germline V gene data show CDR1 as SGHRS and CDR2 as YFSETQ. V lost 1 base, J lost 5 bases, and 15 bases lay in between. CDR3 length: 16 residues.